One and the same sample provided the 2 T cell receptor beta chains below, sequenced in a study of human T cells and chemical hapten exposure. From the RACE reads, TCRdb called clonotypes with MiXCR, one entry per CDR3 protein. The profile shows tens of thousands of distinct CDR3 sequences, about 6.8% of them singletons. Time point denoted: patch test 1, 2 weeks after DPC sensitization. This sample's treatment: therapeutic diphenylcyclopropenone sensitization with weekly scalp DPC. The sample in question was whole blood, obtained in connection with sensitization to the hapten diphenylcyclopropenone (DPC). Every receptor here comes from a woman in her 30s with alopecia areata. Some clones in this sample may be carry-over from other donors' samples.

This clonotype showed up many times. The chain combines TRBV2 with TRBJ2-3; D unresolved. This CDR3 spans 12 amino acids. V lost 6 bases and J lost 5, with 9 bases in between. CDR1 and CDR2 from the germline V gene are SNHLY and FYNNEI. Here the CDR3 DNA reads TGTGCCAGCAGGGCCGTTCAAGATACGCAGTATTTT. Translation gives CASRAVQDTQYF.

This sequence joins TRBV5-1 and TRBJ2-3; possibly TRBD1 for D (5 bases). The CDR3 is 14 residues long. Looked up from germline, CDR1 is SGHRS and CDR2 is YFSETQ. Trimming cost V 1 base and J 2 bases, with 8 bases left between them. The CDR3 loop is CASSLQGNTDTQYF. In DNA, the CDR3 is TGCGCCAGCAGCTTGCAGGGTAACACAGATACGCAGTATTTT. Full variable domain (outside the CDR3, taken from reference TRBV5-1 and TRBJ2-3): KAGVTQTPRYLIKTRGQQVTLSCSPISGHRSVSWYQQTPGQGLQFLFEYFSETQRNKGNFPGRFSGRQFSNSRSEMNVSTLELGDSALYLCASSLQGNTDTQYFGPGTRLTVL.